The 11 T cell receptor beta chains given below trace back to one sample, sequenced in a study of blood T cells in healthy people across ages. With a J-beta primer mix and a sample-barcoded 5' primer, a second PCR ran roughly 6 to 11 cycles. TCRdb re-called the 5' RACE reads through MiXCR, storing one row per CDR3 protein. The sample consists of around 670,000 distinct CDR3 sequences, approximately 30% of them appearing once. The sample comprised blood. The receptors derive from a woman aged 80 or older in good health.

This chain connects TRBV20-1 to TRBJ2-5; 9 bases agree with TRBD2. V lost 1 base, J lost 2 bases, and 2 bases stayed unmatched. This CDR3 is 14 amino acids long. Looked up from germline, CDR1 is DFQATT and CDR2 is SNEGSKA (reference sequence). The CDR3: CSARGGGEQETQYF. CDR3 nucleotide sequence: TGCAGTGCTAGAGGCGGGGGGGAGCAAGAGACCCAGTACTTC.

This clonotype appeared a few times. The gene calls are TRBV12-3 or TRBV12-4 and TRBJ2-3; 13 nucleotides match TRBD2. Germline trimming cut 8 bases from V and 0 bases from J; bases unmatched to any gene: 8. The CDR3 consists of 17 residues. CDR3 residues: CASGKTSGGMSTDTQYF. DNA for the CDR3: TGTGCCAGCGGAAAGACTAGCGGGGGGATGAGCACAGATACGCAGTATTTT.

The chain joins TRBV7-2 to TRBJ1-2, with TRBD1 matching 9 bases. CDR3 length equals 15 residues. Germline loops: CDR1 SGHTA, CDR2 FQGNSA. J lost 3 bases, V lost 5 bases, and 7 bases had no gene match. CDR3 protein: CASSRTGGADYGYTF. CDR3 in DNA: TGTGCCAGCAGCCGTACAGGGGGCGCGGACTATGGCTACACCTTC.

This clonotype was counted a few times. A much larger clone differs by one base, so this may be a read error. The chain is built from TRBV20-1 and TRBJ2-3; D ambiguous. The CDR3 is 10 residues long. Germline loops: CDR1 DFQATT, CDR2 SNEGSKA (reference sequence). The CDR3 loop is CSAPLDAQYF. CDR3 nucleotide sequence: TGCAGTGCTCCCCTAGATGCGCAGTATTTT.

This clonotype was detected a few times. The CDR3 coding sequence is TGTGCCAGCAGCGTGGGACAGAGACTTAACTATGGCTACACCTTC. Encoded protein: CASSVGQRLNYGYTF. This chain uses TRBV9 with TRBJ1-2, with 7 positions matching TRBD1. CDR1 and CDR2 (germline): SGDLS, YYNGEE. The CDR3 is 15 amino acids. V gave up 2 bases and J gave up 1 base; unmatched junction bases: 5.

V and J are TRBV5-5 and TRBJ1-5, with 8 positions matching TRBD1. Losses at the gene ends were 4 bases for V and 3 bases for J; bases not matched to a gene: 6. This CDR3 has 15 residues. CDR1 and CDR2 (germline): SGHKS, YYEKEE (reference sequence). The DNA for the CDR3 is TGTGCCAGCAGCGGGGGGACAGGTGACAATCAGCCCCAGCATTTT. Translation gives CASSGGTGDNQPQHF. Drawing the rest from reference TRBV5-5 and TRBJ1-5, the complete variable domain is DAGVTQSPTHLIKTRGQQVTLRCSPISGHKSVSWYQQVLGQGPQFIFQYYEKEERGRGNFPDRFSARQFPNYSSELNVNALLLGDSALYLCASSGGTGDNQPQHFGDGTRLSIL.

The CDR3 here is CASTTGQGSNEQYF. CDR3 coding DNA: TGTGCCAGCACGACGGGACAGGGGAGTAACGAGCAGTACTTC. This chain connects TRBV12-3 or TRBV12-4 to TRBJ2-5; 10 bases are a match to TRBD1. Gene TRBJ2-7 matches the end of the DNA better, so the J call may be wrong. The CDR3 has 14 amino acids.

This clonotype was detected many times. The V gene is TRBV5-1, the J gene TRBJ2-7; 9 bases line up with TRBD2. In germline, CDR1 is SGHRS, CDR2 YFSETQ. CDR3 length: 14 residues. V lost 6 bases to trimming and J lost 2 bases; unmatched junction nucleotides: 6. The CDR3 reads CASMVGGGAYEQYF. In nucleotides, the CDR3 is TGCGCCAGCATGGTAGGCGGGGGGGCCTACGAGCAGTACTTC.

The J gene is TRBJ1-2, the V gene TRBV20-1; D call uncertain. CDR1 is DFQATT, CDR2 SNEGSKA, per germline (reference sequence). CDR3 length: 14 amino acids. With 5 bases removed from V and 3 bases from J, the gap between germline ends came to 16 bases. CDR3 sequence reads: CSAGVPGGHYGYTF. The CDR3 nucleotides read TGCAGTGCTGGGGTGCCCGGCGGACACTATGGCTACACCTTC.

This clonotype has a single count. The genes are TRBV19 and TRBJ1-5; the match to TRBD1 covers 7 bases. V shed 3 bases, J shed 1 base, and the junction held 15 bases outside the gene matches. The germline CDR1 and CDR2 sequences are LNHDA and SQIVND (reference sequence). The CDR3 runs 19 residues. CDR3: CASSITGVSFPGSNQPQHF. CDR3 bases: TGTGCCAGTAGTATTACAGGGGTATCGTTCCCGGGGAGCAATCAGCCCCAGCATTTT.

This clonotype was observed many times. The rearrangement links TRBV30 to TRBJ2-7; 8 bases align to TRBD2. The CDR3 is 14 amino acids. J gave up 0 bases and V 6 bases, and 7 bases lay outside the gene matches. The V gene's germline CDR1 is GTSNPN and CDR2 SVGIG (reference sequence). The chain's CDR3 is CACPRTSSSYEQYF. The DNA of the CDR3 is TGTGCCTGCCCCCGGACTAGCTCCTCCTACGAGCAGTACTTC.